Following are 27 T cell receptor beta chains from one sample sequenced in a study of persistence of HIV-infected CD4 T cells. Stimulation used approximately 10 ug/mL lysate from CMV-infected fibroblasts. Memory cells lacking CD40L and CD69 with high CD45RO were sorted. The libraries were made with immunoSEQ version 4 in survey mode. Produced via immunoSEQ multiplex PCR; TCRdb's table is partial and in-frame only. The sample holds tens of thousands of clones; roughly 80% are singletons and the top ten take under 6.5%. These receptors lack a known antigen. Material: CD4+ T cells sorted from PBMCs after approximately 19-hour stimulation, obtained from a patient who received antiretroviral therapy. Receptors originate from an adult woman with HIV who was CMV-seropositive.

The genes are TRBV9 and TRBJ2-7; weak D call: TRBD1 (6 bases). Trimming shortened V by 3 bases and J by 0 bases, and 13 bases separated the two germline ends. The CDR3 sequence is 15 residues long. CDR1 and CDR2 (germline): SGDLS, YYNGEE. This chain's CDR3 is CASSAGAVTSYEQYF. DNA of the CDR3: TGTGCCAGCAGCGCAGGGGCCGTAACCTCCTACGAGCAGTACTTC.

The rearrangement joins TRBV5-1 to TRBJ2-2; 8 nucleotides match TRBD1. This CDR3 contains 15 residues. CDR1 is SGHRS and CDR2 is YFSETQ in the germline V gene. Trimming took 4 bases from V and 2 from J; bases not matched to a gene: 4. The CDR3 protein is CASSPDRGNTGELFF. The CDR3 nucleotides read TGCGCCAGCAGCCCTGACAGGGGCAACACCGGGGAGCTGTTTTTT.

The chain uses TRBV6-6 and TRBJ2-7; possibly TRBD1 or TRBD2 for D (7 bases each). The CDR3 totals 15 residues. CDR1 is MNHNY and CDR2 is SVGAGI in the germline V gene (reference sequence). The germline V and J ends were trimmed by 5 bases and 6 bases, with 20 bases remaining between them. The CDR3: CASSKPGQPGGEQYF. DNA of the CDR3: TGTGCCAGCAGTAAACCGGGACAGCCGGGGGGCGAGCAGTACTTC.

The CDR3 reads CASSPGARAQPQHF. The CDR3 nucleotides read TGTGCCAGCAGCCCCGGGGCGAGGGCTCAGCCCCAGCATTTT. The chain links TRBV9 to TRBJ1-5; tentatively, D is TRBD1 (5 bases). This CDR3 has 14 residues. Per the germline V gene, CDR1 is SGDLS and CDR2 is YYNGEE. Trimming took 4 bases from V and 6 from J, leaving 14 bases between them. The full variable domain, in which reference TRBV9 and TRBJ1-5 provide the parts outside the CDR3, is DSGVTQTPKHLITATGQRVTLRCSPRSGDLSVYWYQQSLDQGLQFLIQYYNGEERAKGNILERFSAQQFPDLHSELNLSSLELGDSALYFCASSPGARAQPQHFGDGTRLSIL.

This chain uses TRBV28 with TRBJ2-5, with D tentatively TRBD2 (6 bases). This CDR3 region has 15 residues. V dropped 3 bases and J dropped 2 bases, with 13 bases sitting between them. Germline values: CDR1 MDHEN, CDR2 SYDVKM. CDR3 in amino acids: CASSFGGSIQETQYF. CDR3 DNA: TGTGCCAGCAGTTTCGGAGGGTCCATTCAAGAGACCCAGTACTTC.

This chain uses TRBV5-4 with TRBJ2-1; D is ambiguous. Germline V gene lookup returns CDR1 SGHNT and CDR2 YYREEE (reference sequence). V lost 2 bases and J lost 3, with 12 bases in between. The CDR3 is 15 residues long. The CDR3 spells CASSFRRKDYNEQFF. Written as DNA, the CDR3 is TGTGCCAGCAGCTTTCGCAGAAAGGACTACAATGAGCAGTTCTTC.

This chain links TRBV24-1 with TRBJ2-1; 7 nucleotides agree with TRBD2. The V gene's germline CDR1 is KGHDR and CDR2 SFDVKD. J gave up 3 bases and V 3 bases, and 7 bases lay outside the gene matches. This CDR3 spans 16 amino acids. CDR3 DNA sequence: TGTGCCACCAGTGATCTGAGCGGGGCGCGCTACAATGAGCAGTTCTTC. Amino acids: CATSDLSGARYNEQFF.

This rearrangement joins TRBV12-3 or TRBV12-4 to TRBJ2-7, with D possibly being TRBD2 (7 bases). This CDR3 is built from 13 residues. V lost 8 bases and J lost 2, with 13 bases in between. CDR3 bases: TGTGCCAGCGGGGGGGACACAGCCTACGAGCAGTACTTC. Translation: CASGGDTAYEQYF.

This chain links TRBV5-1 with TRBJ2-1; either TRBD1 or TRBD2 may supply D (7 bases each). This CDR3 comprises 14 residues. Germline CDR1 and CDR2: SGHRS and YFSETQ. Between the trimmed V and J ends, which lost 0 bases and 10 bases, there was a span of 14 bases. CDR3 residues: CASSLGQGGGEQFF. CDR3 in DNA: TGCGCCAGCAGCTTGGGACAGGGAGGGGGCGAGCAGTTCTTC.

The chain employs TRBV6-2 or TRBV6-3 and TRBJ2-1; 7 bases map to TRBD2. V trimming: 5 bases; J trimming: 2 bases; junction bases outside the gene matches: 9. The CDR3 length is 16 residues. CDR1 is MNHEY and CDR2 is SVGEGT in the germline V gene. The CDR3 loop reads CASSTMTRGAYNEQFF. CDR3 coding DNA: TGTGCCAGCAGTACAATGACTCGGGGGGCCTACAATGAGCAGTTCTTC.

The chain is built from TRBV27 and TRBJ1-3; the D gene is possibly TRBD1 (5 bases). Germline loops: CDR1 MNHEY, CDR2 SMNVEV (reference sequence). Trimming stripped 0 bases from V and 7 bases from J, with 13 bases between. The CDR3 is made up of 15 amino acids. CDR3 DNA sequence: TGTGCCAGCAGTTTATCGCGGCAGGGTCGGAACACCATATATTTT. It is translated as CASSLSRQGRNTIYF.

The chain uses TRBV19 and TRBJ1-4, with D maybe TRBD1 (5 bases). This CDR3 has 18 residues. Germline V gives CDR1 LNHDA, CDR2 SQIVND (reference sequence). Trimming stripped 5 bases from V and 5 bases from J, with 24 bases between. The CDR3 sequence: CASSLRQPLSQLNEKLFF. The CDR3 nucleotides read TGTGCCAGTAGTTTGCGACAGCCTTTATCGCAACTAAATGAAAAACTGTTTTTT.

J is TRBJ2-1 and V is TRBV6-1, with D unclear. Trimming cost V 0 bases and J 5 bases, with 8 bases left between them. The CDR3 has 14 amino acids. The germline V gene encodes CDR1 MNHNS and CDR2 SASEGT. The CDR3 reads CASSEAWQHNEQFF. The CDR3 nucleotides are TGTGCCAGCAGTGAAGCCTGGCAGCACAATGAGCAGTTCTTC.

About this clone itself: Different DNA sequences within this sample yield the same CDR3. V is TRBV6-5 and J is TRBJ2-4; D gene unclear. There are 14 residues in the CDR3. The V gene lost 5 bases and the J gene lost 0 bases, with 8 bases spanning the gap. CDR1 and CDR2 (germline): MNHEY, SVGAGI. The CDR3 region has the DNA TGTGCCAGCAGTCCAGATCTAGCCAAAAACATTCAGTACTTC. Its translation: CASSPDLAKNIQYF.

The rearrangement uses TRBV7-2 and TRBJ2-7, with D unresolved. The CDR3 has 11 amino acids. Deletions cut 5 bases from V and 1 base from J, with 3 bases between. The germline V gene encodes CDR1 SGHTA and CDR2 FQGNSA. CDR3 bases: TGTGCCAGCAGCCGTTCCTACGAGCAGTACTTC. Its translation is CASSRSYEQYF.

The chain combines TRBV19 with TRBJ1-1; no clear D gene. In germline, CDR1 is LNHDA, CDR2 SQIVND (reference sequence). This CDR3 region has 15 residues. V was cut by 2 bases and J by 1 base, with 11 bases left in between. CDR3 sequence: CASSISGRSNTEAFF. DNA of the CDR3: TGTGCCAGTAGTATAAGCGGTCGGTCGAACACTGAAGCTTTCTTT.

V gene TRBV9 combines with J gene TRBJ1-1; a weak D match, TRBD1 (5 bases). Germline V CDR1 and CDR2: SGDLS, YYNGEE. The CDR3 runs 14 residues. V gave up 1 base and J gave up 2 bases, with 9 bases separating them. The CDR3 DNA reads as TGTGCCAGCAGCGTACTGGACACCAACACTGAAGCTTTCTTT. Protein product: CASSVLDTNTEAFF. Full variable domain (remainder filled in from reference TRBV9 and TRBJ1-1): DSGVTQTPKHLITATGQRVTLRCSPRSGDLSVYWYQQSLDQGLQFLIQYYNGEERAKGNILERFSAQQFPDLHSELNLSSLELGDSALYFCASSVLDTNTEAFFGQGTRLTVV.

This clone showed up just a few times. V and J are TRBV5-1 and TRBJ1-1, with D hard to call. Looked up from germline, CDR1 is SGHRS and CDR2 is YFSETQ. V shed 5 bases and J shed 5 bases, with 19 bases lying between them. The CDR3 length is 15 residues. The CDR3 DNA sequence: TGCGCCAGCAGTTCCGCAGATGCACCGTGGACTGAAGCTTTCTTT. This encodes CASSSADAPWTEAFF.

The chain has TRBV5-1 and TRBJ2-1, with D unclear. The length of the CDR3 is 15 residues. The ends were cut back, 0 bases at V and 8 bases at J, with 15 bases in the middle. Germline V CDR1 and CDR2: SGHRS, YFSETQ. CDR3 sequence (DNA): TGCGCCAGCAGCTTGGACCCTAATACTTACGATGAGCAGTTCTTC. This codes for CASSLDPNTYDEQFF.

The chain joins TRBV2 to TRBJ2-2; unclear D gene. V dropped 0 bases and J dropped 4 bases, with 12 bases sitting between them. The CDR3 runs 16 residues. Germline CDR1 and CDR2: SNHLY and FYNNEI. The CDR3 loop is CASSEAGSIRTGELFF. The CDR3 DNA is TGTGCCAGCAGTGAAGCGGGTAGCATACGCACCGGGGAGCTGTTTTTT.

This chain connects TRBV7-8 to TRBJ2-1; tentatively, D is TRBD2 (5 bases). V dropped 5 bases and J dropped 4 bases, with 24 bases sitting between them. The CDR3 sequence is 18 residues long. The V gene's germline CDR1 is SGHVS and CDR2 FQNEAQ. CDR3 region: CASSQLSVRWERYNEQFF. The CDR3, as DNA: TGTGCCAGCAGCCAACTATCCGTTCGGTGGGAGCGATACAATGAGCAGTTCTTC. Based on the CDR3 plus reference TRBV7-8 and TRBJ2-1, the full variable domain is GAGVSQSPRYKVAKRGQDVALRCDPISGHVSLFWYQQALGQGPEFLTYFQNEAQLDKSGLPSDRFFAERPEGSVSTLKIQRTQQEDSAVYLCASSQLSVRWERYNEQFFGPGTRLTVL.

The chain couples TRBV28 to TRBJ1-2; D is unclear. The CDR3 spans 14 residues. V lost 3 bases to trimming and J lost 5 bases, with 13 bases between them. Per the germline V gene, CDR1 is MDHEN and CDR2 is SYDVKM. CDR3 loop: CASSLDPTEYGYTF. CDR3 DNA sequence: TGTGCCAGCAGTTTGGATCCTACAGAGTATGGCTACACCTTC.

CDR3 loop: CASSLDSKNTEAFF. The CDR3 bases are TGCGCCAGCAGCTTGGACAGTAAGAACACTGAAGCTTTCTTT. The rearrangement links TRBV5-1 to TRBJ1-1; no firm D call. Deletions cut 0 bases from V and 1 base from J, with 7 bases between. There are 14 residues in the CDR3. Germline assignment: CDR1 SGHRS and CDR2 YFSETQ.

This rearrangement joins TRBV5-6 to TRBJ2-7; D may match TRBD1 or TRBD2 (6 bases each). CDR1 and CDR2 (germline): SGHDT, YYEEEE. V shed 4 bases and J shed 6 bases, with 20 bases lying between them. This CDR3 has 15 amino acids. The DNA of the CDR3 is TGTGCCAGCAGCCGACGGGGGCTAGCATCTGTCGAGCAGTACTTC. It codes for CASSRRGLASVEQYF.

The chain joins TRBV29-1 to TRBJ2-1, with a possible D match to TRBD2 (6 bases). Germline V gives CDR1 SQVTM, CDR2 ANQGSEA. The CDR3 has 13 amino acids. V lost 4 bases, J lost 5 bases, and 12 bases lay in between. The CDR3 region has the DNA TGCAGCGTTGCTAGCGCCATAAACAATGAGCAGTTCTTC. This gives the protein CSVASAINNEQFF.

This clone has a single count. Within the sample, other DNA sequences also encode this same CDR3. The V and J genes are TRBV18 and TRBJ2-7, with 9 bases lining up with TRBD2. Germline-derived CDR1 and CDR2 are KGHSH and LQKENI. Trimming at V came to 3 bases and at J to 2 bases, leaving 2 bases not matched to a gene. The CDR3 sequence is 14 residues long. CDR3 region: CASSPTSGPYEQYF. The CDR3 nucleotides are TGTGCCAGCTCACCGACTAGCGGCCCCTACGAGCAGTACTTC.

The V and J genes are TRBV5-1 and TRBJ1-1, with D unresolved. Germline V lookup: CDR1 SGHRS, CDR2 YFSETQ. The CDR3 runs 13 residues. Deletions cut 1 base from V and 4 bases from J, with 8 bases between. The CDR3 spells CASSLFVGTEAFF. DNA for the CDR3: TGCGCCAGCAGCTTGTTTGTAGGCACTGAAGCTTTCTTT.